The clone carrying this T cell receptor beta chain has ten or more counts. Its antigen is as yet unknown. Template-switch 5'RACE cDNA synthesis added a 10-nucleotide unique molecular identifier. In every sequencing run, more than 180 million TCR-beta sequences were generated from 15-18 subjects. TCRdb reanalysed the 5' RACE reads using MiXCR and keeps one entry per CDR3 protein. The data hold around 69,000 distinct CDR3 sequences, with less than 5.5% observed a single time. The CDR3 totals 18 residues. Per germline, CDR1 SGHTA and CDR2 FQGTGA. V shed 5 bases, J shed 0 bases, and the junction held 10 bases outside the gene matches. This record comes from a study of neurological immune-mediated disorders. General study points: The greatest degree of TCR clonal expansion was observed in HTLV-1-associated myelopathy, with the lowest in multiple sclerosis, below that of healthy controls. One related-CDR3 cluster, which may be a signature, held the repertoires of 18 of 34 multiple sclerosis patients after phylogenetic grouping.

The clonotype comes from a man aged 25-45 years with multiple sclerosis. Material: PBMCs. J is TRBJ2-6 and V is TRBV7-3, with 7 nucleotides matching TRBD1. DNA for the CDR3: TGTGCCAGCAGCCAAACCGGGACAGCCCTCTCTGGGGCCAACGTCCTGACTTTC. It encodes CASSQTGTALSGANVLTF.